A single T cell receptor beta chain is shown here with its context. Its antigen is unknown. This entry is derived from a study of T cells in Graves' hyperthyroidism and ophthalmopathy. Study results and caveats: The model forecast ophthalmopathy, anticipating it by a median roughly 6 months before onset.

From RNA transcripts, TCR beta CDR3 regions were amplified. Using the HTBI primer set, a first-round RT-PCR was run on the TCR CDR3. TCRdb re-derived calls from the multiplex PCR reads in MiXCR, one entry per CDR3 protein. In the table there are 300,000 to 350,000 distinct CDR3 sequences, roughly 13% of which are singletons. The V gene's germline CDR1 is MNHEY and CDR2 SVGEGT. The CDR3 sequence is 15 residues long. Trimming removed 0 bases at V and 2 bases at J, with 9 bases between. This chain links TRBV6-2 or TRBV6-3 with TRBJ2-3; TRBD1 or TRBD2 may be the D gene (5 bases each). The sample comprised blood. This clonotype was sampled from a woman aged 25 to 39 with Graves' hyperthyroidism. The CDR3, as DNA: TGTGCCAGCAGTTACTCGACGGGGACCACAGATACGCAGTATTTT. The encoded protein is CASSYSTGTTDTQYF.